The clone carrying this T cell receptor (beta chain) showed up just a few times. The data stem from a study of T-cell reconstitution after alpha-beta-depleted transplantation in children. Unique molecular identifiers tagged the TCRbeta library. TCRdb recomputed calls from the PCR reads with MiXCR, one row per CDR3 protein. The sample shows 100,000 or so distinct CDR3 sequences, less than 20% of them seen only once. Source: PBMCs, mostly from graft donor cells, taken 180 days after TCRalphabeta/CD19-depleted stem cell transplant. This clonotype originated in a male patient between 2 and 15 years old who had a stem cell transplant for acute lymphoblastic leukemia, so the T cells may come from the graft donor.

The CDR3 DNA sequence: TGTGCCATCAGTGGGACAGCATTCCATCAACTCCACTATGGCTACACCTTC. Its translation is CAISGTAFHQLHYGYTF. The chain combines TRBV10-3 with TRBJ1-2; a weak D match, TRBD1 (6 bases). Looked up from germline, CDR1 is ENHRY and CDR2 is SYGVKD. This CDR3 has 17 amino acids. V was cut by 4 bases and J by 3 bases, with 21 bases left in between.